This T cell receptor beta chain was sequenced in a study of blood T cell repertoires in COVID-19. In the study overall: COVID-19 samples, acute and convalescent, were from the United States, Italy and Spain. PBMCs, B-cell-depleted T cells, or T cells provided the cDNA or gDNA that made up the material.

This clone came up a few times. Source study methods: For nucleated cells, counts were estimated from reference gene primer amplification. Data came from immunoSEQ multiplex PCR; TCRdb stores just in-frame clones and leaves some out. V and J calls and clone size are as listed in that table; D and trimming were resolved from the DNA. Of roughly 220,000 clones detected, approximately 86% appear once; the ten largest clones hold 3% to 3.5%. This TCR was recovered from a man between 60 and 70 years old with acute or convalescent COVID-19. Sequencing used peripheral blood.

The CDR3 protein is CASSPRQGLMGEQYF. The CDR3 DNA is TGTGCCAGCAGCCCACGACAGGGGTTGATGGGGGAGCAGTACTTC. This rearrangement joins TRBV5-4 to TRBJ2-7; 8 nucleotides line up with TRBD1. Germline loops: CDR1 SGHNT, CDR2 YYREEE (reference sequence). The CDR3 is 15 amino acids. V was clipped by 4 bases and J by 7 bases; unmatched bases: 13.